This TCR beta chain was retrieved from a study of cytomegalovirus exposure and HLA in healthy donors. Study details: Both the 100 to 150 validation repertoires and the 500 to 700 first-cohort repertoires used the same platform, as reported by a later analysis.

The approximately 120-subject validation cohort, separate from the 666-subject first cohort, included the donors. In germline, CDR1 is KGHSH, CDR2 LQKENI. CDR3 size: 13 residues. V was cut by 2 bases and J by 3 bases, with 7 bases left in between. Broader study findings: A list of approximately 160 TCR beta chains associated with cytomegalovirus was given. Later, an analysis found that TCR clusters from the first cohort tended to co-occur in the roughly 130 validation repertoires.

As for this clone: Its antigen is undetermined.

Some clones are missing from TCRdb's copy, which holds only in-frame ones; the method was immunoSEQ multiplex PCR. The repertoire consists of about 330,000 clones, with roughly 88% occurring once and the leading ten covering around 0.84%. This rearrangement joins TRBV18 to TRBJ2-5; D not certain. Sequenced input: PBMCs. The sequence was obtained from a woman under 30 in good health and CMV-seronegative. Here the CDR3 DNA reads TGTGCCAGCTCACCAGTGGCGGAAGAGACCCAGTACTTC. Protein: CASSPVAEETQYF.